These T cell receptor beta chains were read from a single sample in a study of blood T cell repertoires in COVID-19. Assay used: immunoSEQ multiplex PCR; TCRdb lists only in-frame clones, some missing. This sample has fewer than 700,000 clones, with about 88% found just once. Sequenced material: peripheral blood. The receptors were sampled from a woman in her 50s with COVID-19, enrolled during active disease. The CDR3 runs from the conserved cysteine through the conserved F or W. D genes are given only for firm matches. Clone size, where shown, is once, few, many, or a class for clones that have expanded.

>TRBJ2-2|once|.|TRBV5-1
TGCGCCACCAGGAGTTCCTTGACCGCCGGGACCGGGGAGCTGTTTTTT
CATRSSLTAGTGELFF
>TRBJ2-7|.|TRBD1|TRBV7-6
TGTGCCAGCAGCTCGAGACAGGGGAGCTCCTACGAGCAGTACTTC
CASSSRQGSSYEQYF
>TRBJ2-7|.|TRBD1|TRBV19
TGTGCCAGCTCTTTACGGGACAGGGGGCAAGGCGAGCAGTACTTC
CASSLRDRGQGEQYF
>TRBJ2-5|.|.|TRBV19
TGTGCCAGTAGTGGCGGAGTTCAAGAGACCCAGTACTTC
CASSGGVQETQYF
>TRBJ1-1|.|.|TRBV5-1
TGCGCCAGCAGCGTAGGACAGACGGCGACTGAAGCTTTCTTT
CASSVGQTATEAFF
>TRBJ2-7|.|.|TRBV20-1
TGCAGTGCTAGCTCGGGGAAGCAGTACTTC
CSASSGKQYF
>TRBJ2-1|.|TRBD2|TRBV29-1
TGCAGCGTTGTGGGACTAGCGGGGTACAATGAGCAGTTCTTC
CSVVGLAGYNEQFF
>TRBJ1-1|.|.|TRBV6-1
TGTGCCAGCAGTGAAGGGCCAGGAAGCACTGAAGCTTTCTTT
CASSEGPGSTEAFF
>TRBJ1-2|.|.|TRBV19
TGTGCCAGTAGCCAACAGGGCCAGCTTAACTATGGCTACACCTTC
CASSQQGQLNYGYTF
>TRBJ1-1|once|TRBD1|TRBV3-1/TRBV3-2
TGTGCCAGCAGCTTCCAGGGGGCGAACACTGAAGCTTTCTTT
CASSFQGANTEAFF
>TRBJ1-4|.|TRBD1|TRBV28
TGTGCCAGCAGTTTAGTTCGGGGGGGGACAGGGGCCGAAAAACTGTTTTTT
CASSLVRGGTGAEKLFF
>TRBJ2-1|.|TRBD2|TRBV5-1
TGCGCCAGCAGCCCCAGCGGGGGACCATTCTCCTACAATGAGCAGTTCTTC
CASSPSGGPFSYNEQFF
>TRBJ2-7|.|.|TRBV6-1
TGTGCCAGCAGTGACGTTCCGGGACAAGGGTACGAGCAGTACTTC
CASSDVPGQGYEQYF
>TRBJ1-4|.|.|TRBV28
TGTGCCAGCAGTACGACAGCGAGACCTGCAACTAATGAAAAACTGTTTTTT
CASSTTARPATNEKLFF
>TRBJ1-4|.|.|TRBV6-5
TGTGCCAGCAGGGAGACGGGTGGCAATGAAAAACTGTTTTTT
CASRETGGNEKLFF
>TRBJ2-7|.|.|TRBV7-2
TGTGCCAGCACCCCGAGGGGGGGTTCCTACGAGCAGTACTTC
CASTPRGGSYEQYF
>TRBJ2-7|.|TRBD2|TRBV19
TGTGCCAGTAGTATAGGACTAGCGGGGATCTACGAGCAGTACTTC
CASSIGLAGIYEQYF
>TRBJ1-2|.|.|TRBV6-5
TGTGCCAGCAGTCGAACCCAGGGTTATGGCTACACCTTC
CASSRTQGYGYTF
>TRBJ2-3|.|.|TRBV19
TGTGCCAGTAGTATAGATGAATACAGGGTTGCAGATACGCAGTATTTT
CASSIDEYRVADTQYF
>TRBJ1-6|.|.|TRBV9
TGTGCCAGCAGCGTAGGAGAAGATAATTCACCCCTCCACTTT
CASSVGEDNSPLHF
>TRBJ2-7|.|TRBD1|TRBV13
TGTGCCAGCAGCATGGACAGGGGGCGTTACGAGCAGTACTTC
CASSMDRGRYEQYF
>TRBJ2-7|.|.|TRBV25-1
TGTGCCAGCGGGCGGATCGGACTCGAGCAGTACTTC
CASGRIGLEQYF
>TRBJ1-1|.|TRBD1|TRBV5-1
TGCGCCAGCAGCCAGGGGGACACTGAAGCTTTCTTT
CASSQGDTEAFF
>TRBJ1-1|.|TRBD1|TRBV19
TGTGCCAGTAGTCCCCGGACAGGGAGCACTGAAGCTTTCTTT
CASSPRTGSTEAFF
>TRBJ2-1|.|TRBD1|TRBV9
TGTGCCAGCAGCGTAGTCGGGACAGTCCCCAATGAGCAGTTCTTC
CASSVVGTVPNEQFF
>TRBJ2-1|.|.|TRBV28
TGTGCCAGCAGTTTACCGGGGAATGAGCAGTTCTTC
CASSLPGNEQFF
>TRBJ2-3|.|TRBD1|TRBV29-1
TGCAGCGTTGACCTGGGACAGGGGGATGGAGATACGCAGTATTTT
CSVDLGQGDGDTQYF
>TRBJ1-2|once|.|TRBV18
TGTGCCAGCTCACCGAGGCAGGGTGATGGCTACACCTTC
CASSPRQGDGYTF
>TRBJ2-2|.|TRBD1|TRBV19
TGTGCCAGTAGGATTTGGACAGGGGGCTCACCCGGGGAGCTGTTTTTT
CASRIWTGGSPGELFF
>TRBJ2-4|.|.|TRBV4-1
TGCGCCAGCAGCCAAGATCACGGGGGTTCAGCCAAAAACATTCAGTACTTC
CASSQDHGGSAKNIQYF
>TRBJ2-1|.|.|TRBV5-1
TGCGCCAGCAGCTTGGTAGGGGATGAGCAGTTCTTC
CASSLVGDEQFF